These 17 T cell receptor beta chains were sequenced from one sample in a study of OX40 agonist ivuxolimab in advanced cancers. Profiled with immunoSEQ multiplex PCR; TCRdb holds only in-frame clones, not every one. The sample has approximately 41,000 clones; 85% are singletons. The material sequenced was CD4+ or CD8+ T cells sorted from blood, taken in a trial of the OX40 agonist ivuxolimab. Every receptor here comes from an adult with an advanced solid tumor such as melanoma, head and neck, liver or kidney cancer.

The genes are TRBV29-1 and TRBJ2-1, with TRBD1 as a possible D gene (6 bases). This CDR3 spans 15 amino acids. The V gene lost 6 bases and the J gene lost 2 bases, with 17 bases spanning the gap. Germline values: CDR1 SQVTM, CDR2 ANQGSEA. In nucleotides, the CDR3 is TGCAGCGTGAAACAGGGTTTTGAGGCCTACAATGAGCAGTTCTTC. This translates into CSVKQGFEAYNEQFF.

This sequence joins TRBV28 and TRBJ1-2; D unclear. Trimming removed 6 bases from V and 1 base from J, with 12 bases in between. Per the germline V gene, CDR1 is MDHEN and CDR2 is SYDVKM. The CDR3 spans 14 residues. CDR3 in amino acids: CASRTRSLNYGYTF. CDR3 coding DNA: TGTGCCAGCAGGACTCGAAGCCTTAACTATGGCTACACCTTC.

The chain links TRBV2 to TRBJ2-3, with 9 bases identical to TRBD2. Trimming cost V 7 bases and J 4 bases; bases outside gene matches: 9. The CDR3 loop spans 15 amino acids. Germline V gene data show CDR1 as SNHLY and CDR2 as FYNNEI. The CDR3, as DNA: TGTGCCAGCAACATATTAGCGGGAGTCGCAGATACGCAGTATTTT. It is translated as CASNILAGVADTQYF.

This rearrangement joins TRBV18 to TRBJ1-1; D is uncertain. CDR3 length equals 13 residues. The V end was cut by 2 bases, the J end by 1 base, with 5 bases between. The germline V gene has CDR1 KGHSH and CDR2 LQKENI. The CDR3 reads CASSPDKNTEAFF. The CDR3 DNA follows: TGTGCCAGCTCACCAGACAAGAACACTGAAGCTTTCTTT.

This chain connects TRBV30 to TRBJ2-3; 14 positions match TRBD2. Germline V gene sequence: CDR1 GTSNPN, CDR2 SVGIG (reference sequence). The CDR3 runs 14 residues. V was clipped by 8 bases and J by 4 bases; unmatched bases: 5. DNA for the CDR3: TGTGCCGGGACTAGCGGGAGTTTCCCAGATACGCAGTATTTT. This gives the protein CAGTSGSFPDTQYF.

This chain connects TRBV5-5 to TRBJ1-2; D is unclear. This CDR3 is 12 amino acids long. V lost 5 bases to trimming and J lost 6 bases, with 11 bases between them. Looked up from germline, CDR1 is SGHKS and CDR2 is YYEKEE (reference sequence). CDR3 nucleotides: TGTGCCAGCAGTCCTGCACGGGATGGCTACACCTTC. The encoded protein is CASSPARDGYTF.

This rearrangement joins TRBV27 to TRBJ2-7; the D gene is possibly TRBD1 (6 bases). Germline V gene data show CDR1 as MNHEY and CDR2 as SMNVEV (reference sequence). The ends were cut back, 6 bases at V and 7 bases at J, with 13 bases in the middle. The CDR3 runs to 12 residues. The CDR3 DNA sequence: TGTGCCAGCAGCCGAATAACAGGGGAGCAGTACTTC. Protein sequence: CASSRITGEQYF.

The chain couples TRBV27 to TRBJ2-3; perhaps TRBD2 as D (6 bases). The CDR3 contains 14 residues. CDR1 is MNHEY and CDR2 is SMNVEV in the germline V gene (reference sequence). Trimming took off 4 bases at V and 4 bases at J, with 12 bases between the two ends. The CDR3 bases are TGTGCCAGCAGTTCACCGACTAGAGCAGATACGCAGTATTTT. Its translation is CASSSPTRADTQYF.

This chain connects TRBV6-4 to TRBJ2-1, with 11 bases that match TRBD1. After removal of 6 bases from V and 5 bases from J, the junction contained 9 bases not matched to a gene. This CDR3 has 16 amino acids. Per germline, CDR1 MRHNA and CDR2 SNTAGT. In DNA form, the CDR3 reads TGTGCCAGCAGCTGGACAGGGGGCGGAAGCCACAATGAGCAGTTCTTC. This sequence encodes CASSWTGGGSHNEQFF.

CDR3 DNA sequence: TGTGCCTGGAAGCGGGACACCGGGCTGGAGCAGTACTTC. Protein product: CAWKRDTGLEQYF. The V gene is TRBV30, the J gene TRBJ2-7, with D perhaps matching TRBD2 (7 bases). The CDR3 is made up of 13 amino acids. V dropped 4 bases and J dropped 7 bases, with 17 bases sitting between them. Germline V gene data show CDR1 as GTSNPN and CDR2 as SVGIG (reference sequence).

The gene calls are TRBV30 and TRBJ1-3; TRBD1 is a possible D gene (5 bases). The CDR3 is made up of 14 amino acids. The V and J ends lost 5 bases and 2 bases respectively, with 13 bases between them. Germline V gene data show CDR1 as GTSNPN and CDR2 as SVGIG (reference sequence). CDR3 amino acids: CAWQQVVAGNTIYF. CDR3 DNA: TGTGCCTGGCAACAGGTAGTGGCTGGAAACACCATATATTTT. Full variable domain (outside the CDR3, taken from reference TRBV30 and TRBJ1-3): SQTIHQWPATLVQPVGSPLSLECTVEGTSNPNLYWYRQAAGRGLQLLFYSVGIGQISSEVPQNLSASRPQDRQFILSSKKLLLSDSGFYLCAWQQVVAGNTIYFGEGSWLTVV.

The chain uses TRBV19 and TRBJ2-1, with TRBD2 identical over 13 bases. Germline assignment: CDR1 LNHDA and CDR2 SQIVND (reference sequence). The CDR3 is 18 residues long. Trimming at V came to 2 bases and at J to 6 bases, leaving 10 bases not matched to a gene. The CDR3 is CASSITRSTSGRSNEQFF. In DNA, the CDR3 is TGTGCCAGTAGTATAACCCGATCGACTAGCGGGAGGTCCAATGAGCAGTTCTTC.

The chain carries TRBV14 and TRBJ1-1; D remains ambiguous. The CDR3 totals 15 residues. V was shortened by 1 base and J by 1 base, with 10 bases between the two germline ends. In germline, CDR1 is SGHDN, CDR2 FVKESK. The CDR3 bases are TGTGCCAGCAGCCAAGTAATTGCCTGGAACACTGAAGCTTTCTTT. Its translation is CASSQVIAWNTEAFF.

The chain recombines TRBV19 with TRBJ1-3; D is uncertain. The V gene lost 8 bases and the J gene lost 0 bases, with 5 bases spanning the gap. The germline V gene encodes CDR1 LNHDA and CDR2 SQIVND (reference sequence). The CDR3 length is 12 residues. CDR3 amino acids: CASSISGNTIYF. CDR3 in DNA: TGTGCCAGTTCTATCTCTGGAAACACCATATATTTT.

This rearrangement joins TRBV4-3 to TRBJ2-7; TRBD1 might be the D (5 bases). Germline assignment: CDR1 LGHNA and CDR2 YSLEER. With 0 bases removed from V and 3 bases from J, the gap between germline ends came to 15 bases. The CDR3 totals 16 residues. This CDR3 is CASSQDIQVGVYEQYF. For the CDR3, the DNA is TGCGCCAGCAGCCAAGATATACAGGTAGGGGTCTACGAGCAGTACTTC.

The gene calls are TRBV11-2 and TRBJ2-3; no clear D. CDR3 length equals 16 residues. V dropped 6 bases and J dropped 3 bases, with 19 bases sitting between them. The germline gives CDR1 SGHAT, CDR2 FQNNGV. The CDR3 DNA is TGTGCCAGCAGGCTCTCCGGGCCTCTAAGGACAGATACGCAGTATTTT. This translates into CASRLSGPLRTDTQYF.

The J gene is TRBJ1-6, the V gene TRBV2, with D perhaps matching TRBD1 (5 bases). The V and J ends lost 6 bases and 6 bases respectively, with 9 bases between them. CDR1 and CDR2 from the germline V gene are SNHLY and FYNNEI. CDR3 length: 13 amino acids. The CDR3 DNA sequence: TGTGCCAGCAGCCCCGGGGGTAATTCACCCCTCCACTTT. Amino acids: CASSPGGNSPLHF.